This TCR beta chain is drawn from a study of blood T cell repertoires in COVID-19. The overall study: The origin of the acute and convalescent COVID-19 samples was the United States, Italy and Spain. T cells, B-cell-depleted T cells, or PBMCs supplied cDNA or gDNA.

This clone was detected a few times. CDR3 length equals 14 residues. The V gene end was trimmed by 5 bases and the J gene end by 3 bases; junction bases not matched to a gene: 4. Germline values: CDR1 SGHNT, CDR2 YENEEA. In the authors' workflow: Reference gene primer amplification yielded estimated nucleated cell counts. Sequencing was performed with immunoSEQ multiplex PCR; in TCRdb, only in-frame clones are kept and a portion is missing. V and J calls and clone size follow that table, whereas D and trimming were derived from the DNA. The sample includes around 150,000 clones, 70% to 85% of them seen just once.

V usage is TRBV11-3 and J usage is TRBJ2-5; 9 bases fit TRBD1. The TCR was taken from a woman of 80 years or more with acute or convalescent COVID-19. Material: peripheral blood. This chain's CDR3 is CASSQTGGEETQYF. The CDR3 DNA is TGTGCCAGCAGCCAGACAGGGGGAGAAGAGACCCAGTACTTC.